Each of the 9 T cell receptor beta chains below was sequenced from the same sample in a study of technical replicates of blood from a handful of donors. Using immunoSEQ multiplex PCR, the repertoire was profiled, and TCRdb retains in-frame clones only, with some absent. The table lists tens of thousands of clones, about nine tenths of them singletons. The source material was T cells isolated from PBMCs. The receptors originated from a human donor in good health. Some clones in this sample may be carry-over from other donors' samples.

This clone occurred once. The J gene is TRBJ2-7, the V gene TRBV5-5; D may be TRBD1 (6 bases). Looked up from germline, CDR1 is SGHKS and CDR2 is YYEKEE (reference sequence). V lost 0 bases to trimming and J lost 4 bases, with 11 bases between them. The CDR3 sequence is 14 residues long. The CDR3 nucleotides read TGTGCCAGCAGCTTGGGCAGGGGTCCTTACGAGCAGTACTTC. It is translated as CASSLGRGPYEQYF.

This clone was seen once. V usage is TRBV28 and J usage is TRBJ2-1, with D possibly TRBD2 on 6 matching bases. The V and J ends lost 5 bases and 7 bases respectively, with 21 bases between them. Germline values: CDR1 MDHEN, CDR2 SYDVKM. The CDR3 has 16 residues. The CDR3 bases are TGTGCCAGCAGTCCCTCCTTGCGGGAACGGGGGAATGAGCAGTTCTTC. Translation gives CASSPSLRERGNEQFF. The whole variable domain, remainder taken from reference TRBV28 and TRBJ2-1, is DVKVTQSSRYLVKRTGEKVFLECVQDMDHENMFWYRQDPGLGLRLIYFSYDVKMKEKGDIPEGYSVSREKKERFSLILESASTNQTSMYLCASSPSLRERGNEQFFGPGTRLTVL.

The chain combines TRBV4-1 with TRBJ2-7; TRBD2 might be the D (6 bases). The V and J ends lost 0 bases and 2 bases respectively, with 17 bases between them. CDR1 is MGHRA, CDR2 YSYEKL, per germline. The CDR3 runs 17 residues. CDR3 residues: CASSQDRDWTGTYEQYF. The CDR3 DNA reads TGCGCCAGCAGCCAAGATCGGGACTGGACGGGTACCTACGAGCAGTACTTC.

This CDR3 is CASSSRTGSYEQYF. CDR3 sequence (DNA): TGTGCCAGCAGCTCGAGGACAGGGTCCTACGAGCAGTACTTC. This chain connects TRBV7-2 to TRBJ2-7, with 8 positions matching TRBD1. This CDR3 spans 14 amino acids. Trimming removed 4 bases from V and 1 base from J; junction bases left unmatched: 3. Per the germline V gene, CDR1 is SGHTA and CDR2 is FQGNSA.

Notes on this clone: The junction shows a germline mismatch at one end, possibly a read error. The V gene is TRBV2, the J gene TRBJ2-4; a possible D gene is TRBD1 (6 bases). The CDR3 has 12 amino acids. Looked up from germline, CDR1 is SNHLY and CDR2 is FYNNEI. DNA of the CDR3: TGTGCCAGCAGTGAATCGGACAGCCGAAGTTGGTTC. It encodes CASSESDSRSWF. Combining the CDR3 with reference TRBV2 and TRBJ2-4 gives the whole variable domain EPEVTQTPSHQVTQMGQEVILRCVPISNHLYFYWYRQILGQKVEFLVSFYNNEISEKSEIFDDQFSVERPDGSNFTLKIRSTKLEDSAMYFCASSESDSRSWFGAGTRLSVL.

This clone was seen just once. The CDR3, as DNA: TGTGCCAGCAGCTCCTCAGATAATTCACCCCTCCACTTT. Translating gives CASSSSDNSPLHF. V gene TRBV7-6 combines with J gene TRBJ1-6, with D uncertain. CDR1 SGHVS and CDR2 FNYEAQ come from the germline V gene. V was trimmed by 4 bases and J by 5 bases, leaving 6 bases between them. There are 13 residues in the CDR3. Looking up the rest from reference TRBV7-6 and TRBJ1-6 gives the full variable domain: GAGVSQSPRYKVTKRGQDVALRCDPISGHVSLYWYRQALGQGPEFLTYFNYEAQQDKSGLPNDRFSAERPEGSISTLTIQRTEQRDSAMYRCASSSSDNSPLHFGNGTRLTVT.

The chain recombines TRBV11-2 with TRBJ2-5; no clear D. The V and J ends lost 0 bases and 0 bases respectively, with 11 bases between them. CDR1 is SGHAT, CDR2 FQNNGV, per germline. This CDR3 has 16 amino acids. The DNA of the CDR3 is TGTGCCAGCAGCTTAGATAGGTGGGCAGACCAAGAGACCCAGTACTTC. Amino acid sequence: CASSLDRWADQETQYF.

The genes are TRBV7-6 and TRBJ2-1; 12 bases line up with TRBD2. The CDR3 has 19 residues. Germline values: CDR1 SGHVS, CDR2 FNYEAQ. The junction had 16 bases not matched to a gene; V was cut back by 6 bases and J by 4 bases. The CDR3 nucleotides read TGTGCCAGCAGAGTATCTAGCGGGGGGGCCATAAGTATTTACAATGAGCAGTTCTTC. It encodes CASRVSSGGAISIYNEQFF.

The V and J genes are TRBV7-9 and TRBJ1-6; tentatively, D is TRBD1 (6 bases). V lost 4 bases, J lost 8 bases, and 15 bases lay in between. CDR1 SEHNR and CDR2 FQNEAQ come from the germline V gene (reference sequence). This CDR3 has 15 residues. CDR3 coding DNA: TGTGCCAGCAGCTCAACAGGGTATAGGCATTCACCCCTCCACTTT. Translating gives CASSSTGYRHSPLHF.